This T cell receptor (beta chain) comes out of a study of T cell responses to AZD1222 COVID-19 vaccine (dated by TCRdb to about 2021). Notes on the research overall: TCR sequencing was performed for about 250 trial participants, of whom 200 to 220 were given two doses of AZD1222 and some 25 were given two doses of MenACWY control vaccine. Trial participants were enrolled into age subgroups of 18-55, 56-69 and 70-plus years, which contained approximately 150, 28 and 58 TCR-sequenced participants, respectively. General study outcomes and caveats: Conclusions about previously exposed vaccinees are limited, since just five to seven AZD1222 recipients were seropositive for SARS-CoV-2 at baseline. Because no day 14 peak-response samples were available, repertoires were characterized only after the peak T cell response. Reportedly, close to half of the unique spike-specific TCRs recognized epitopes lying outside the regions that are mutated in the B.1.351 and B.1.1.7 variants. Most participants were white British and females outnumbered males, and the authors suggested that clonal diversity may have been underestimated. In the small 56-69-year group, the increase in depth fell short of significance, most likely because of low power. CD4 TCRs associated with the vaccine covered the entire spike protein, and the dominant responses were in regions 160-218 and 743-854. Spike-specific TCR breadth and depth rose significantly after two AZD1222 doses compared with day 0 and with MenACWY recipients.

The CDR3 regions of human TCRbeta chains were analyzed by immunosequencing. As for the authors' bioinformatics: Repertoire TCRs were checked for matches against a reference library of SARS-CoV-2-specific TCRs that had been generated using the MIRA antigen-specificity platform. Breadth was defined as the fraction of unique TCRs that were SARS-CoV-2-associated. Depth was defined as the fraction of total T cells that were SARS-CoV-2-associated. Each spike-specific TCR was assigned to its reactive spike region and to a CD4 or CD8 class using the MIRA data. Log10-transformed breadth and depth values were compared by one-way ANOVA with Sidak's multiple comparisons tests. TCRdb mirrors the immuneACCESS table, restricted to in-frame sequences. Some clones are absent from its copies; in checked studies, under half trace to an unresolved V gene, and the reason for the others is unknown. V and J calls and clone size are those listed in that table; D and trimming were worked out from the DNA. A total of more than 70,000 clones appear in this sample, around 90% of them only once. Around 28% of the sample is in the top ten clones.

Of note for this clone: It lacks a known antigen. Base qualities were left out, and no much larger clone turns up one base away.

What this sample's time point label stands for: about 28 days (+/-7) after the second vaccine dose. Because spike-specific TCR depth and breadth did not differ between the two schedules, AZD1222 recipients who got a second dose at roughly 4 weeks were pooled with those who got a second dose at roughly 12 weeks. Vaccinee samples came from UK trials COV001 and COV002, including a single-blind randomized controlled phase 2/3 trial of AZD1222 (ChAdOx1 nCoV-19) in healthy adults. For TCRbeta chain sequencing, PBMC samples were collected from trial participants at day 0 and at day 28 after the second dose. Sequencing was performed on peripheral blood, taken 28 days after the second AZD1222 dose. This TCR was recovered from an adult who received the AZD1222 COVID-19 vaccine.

The DNA is as follows: TGTGCCAGCAGTTACCGCGAGGGGGGGAGAGAGGAGCAGTTCTTC. The translation is CASSYREGGREEQFF. This receptor chain uses TRBV6-2 or TRBV6-3 and TRBJ2-1; TRBD2 could be the D gene, as 7 bases match. A distance of 18 bases separates the germline ends of V and J, which lose 2 bases and 10 bases respectively. Including cysteine and phenylalanine, the CDR3 has 15 amino acids. Kept here is only the CDR3 DNA, which spans 45 bases and is read in frame from base 1. The germline V gene provides CDR1 MNHEY and CDR2 SVGEGT.